A single sample gave rise to the 26 T cell receptor beta chains below, sequenced in a study of T cell repertoires in aging, cancer and after chemotherapy. A mixed TRB-A/B primer pool amplified rearranged TRB by multiplex touch-down PCR. One entry per CDR3 protein, called by TCRdb with MiXCR from the multiplex PCR reads. Of several thousand distinct CDR3 sequences in the sample, 64% were seen once. The template was genomic DNA from peripheral blood, not RNA. Sequenced: blood. The receptors come from a human donor with a solid tumor.

The chain couples TRBV18 to TRBJ2-7, with 8 nucleotides matching TRBD1. This CDR3 has 17 amino acids. Germline V gives CDR1 KGHSH, CDR2 LQKENI. The V gene end was trimmed by 0 bases and the J gene end by 2 bases; junction bases not matched to a gene: 9. In DNA, the CDR3 is TGTGCCAGCTCACCACCGGGGCTAGGGACAGGCGCCTACGAGCAGTACTTC. Its translation is CASSPPGLGTGAYEQYF.

This rearrangement joins TRBV18 to TRBJ1-5; D is undetermined. Trimming cost V 4 bases and J 6 bases, with 10 bases left between them. The germline V gene encodes CDR1 KGHSH and CDR2 LQKENI. There are 13 residues in the CDR3. The CDR3 DNA sequence: TGTGCCAGCTCACAGGAGGGCAGTCAGCCCCAGCATTTT. Protein: CASSQEGSQPQHF.

This clonotype was counted a few times. CDR3 in DNA: TGTGCCAGTAGTCGCCGGACAGGGACGGGGACAGGTGAAGCTTTCTTT. This gives the protein CASSRRTGTGTGEAFF. This chain links TRBV19 with TRBJ1-1; 8 nucleotides align to TRBD1. V lost 5 bases and J lost 7; bases outside the gene matches: 15. This CDR3 contains 16 residues. From germline, CDR1 is LNHDA and CDR2 SQIVND (reference sequence).

This chain links TRBV7-3 with TRBJ2-1; 7 bases agree with TRBD1. V shed 5 bases, J shed 6 bases, and the junction held 7 bases outside the gene matches. The CDR3 has 14 residues. Germline V gene sequence: CDR1 SGHTA, CDR2 FQGTGA. The CDR3 spells CASSGGQTLNEQFF. CDR3 nucleotide sequence: TGTGCCAGCAGCGGGGGACAGACCCTCAATGAGCAGTTCTTC.

The sample holds one count of this clonotype. The rearrangement uses TRBV6-1 and TRBJ1-5; the match to TRBD1 covers 8 bases. Germline CDR1 reads MNHNS; CDR2 reads SASEGT. J lost 5 bases, V lost 5 bases, and 11 bases had no gene match. This CDR3 has 16 residues. The CDR3 here is CASSYRRAGGHQPQHF. In DNA, the CDR3 is TGTGCCAGCAGTTACCGGCGGGCAGGGGGCCATCAGCCCCAGCATTTT.

V is TRBV20-1 and J is TRBJ1-2, with D tentatively TRBD1 (6 bases). CDR1 DFQATT and CDR2 SNEGSKA come from the germline V gene (reference sequence). V gave up 3 bases and J gave up 5 bases, with 25 bases separating them. The CDR3 spans 17 residues. CDR3 loop: CSASPPGVIVEGYGYTF. The CDR3 DNA follows: TGCAGTGCTAGCCCGCCAGGGGTCATAGTTGAGGGATATGGCTACACCTTC.

The chain employs TRBV12-3 or TRBV12-4 and TRBJ2-5; perhaps D is TRBD1 or TRBD2 (6 bases each). This CDR3 comprises 13 residues. Trimming pared 3 bases from V and 4 bases from J, leaving 9 bases between. CDR3 loop: CASSFRGGETQYF. The CDR3 DNA reads TGTGCCAGCAGTTTCAGGGGAGGAGAGACCCAGTACTTC.

This chain links TRBV6-5 with TRBJ1-2, with unresolved D. Per the germline V gene, CDR1 is MNHEY and CDR2 is SVGAGI. Trimming removed 5 bases from V and 0 bases from J, with 13 bases in between. The CDR3 is 15 amino acids. The CDR3 sequence: CASSELSAANYGYTF. CDR3 DNA: TGTGCCAGCAGTGAACTTTCAGCAGCTAACTATGGCTACACCTTC.

The rearrangement uses TRBV10-3 and TRBJ1-2; no firm D call. V lost 5 bases, J lost 0 bases, and 10 bases lay in between. Germline V gene data show CDR1 as ENHRY and CDR2 as SYGVKD. The length of the CDR3 is 14 residues. The CDR3 here is CAISNLQTNYGYTF. Here the CDR3 DNA reads TGTGCCATCAGTAATTTACAGACTAACTATGGCTACACCTTC.

V and J are TRBV19 and TRBJ1-5; unclear D gene. Trimming shortened V by 7 bases and J by 3 bases, and 16 bases separated the two germline ends. The V gene's germline CDR1 is LNHDA and CDR2 SQIVND (reference sequence). The CDR3 runs 15 residues. The CDR3 loop is CASTQTWDNNQPQHF. The CDR3 DNA reads TGTGCCAGTACCCAGACATGGGATAACAATCAGCCCCAGCATTTT.

The CDR3 is CASSPDSNQPQHF. In DNA, the CDR3 is TGTGCCAGTAGTCCGGACAGCAATCAGCCCCAGCATTTT. The chain joins TRBV19 to TRBJ1-5; D ambiguous. Germline assignment: CDR1 LNHDA and CDR2 SQIVND (reference sequence). The CDR3 sequence is 13 residues long. V lost 5 bases and J lost 1, with 6 bases in between.

In the case of this clonotype: One end of the junction does not line up with germline, which may come from a read error. The chain's CDR3 is CASSDRYEKYF. The CDR3 DNA is TGTGCCAGTAGTGACCGCTACGAGAAGTACTTC. This sequence joins TRBV19 and TRBJ2-7; D not resolved. The CDR3 extends over 11 amino acids. From germline, CDR1 is LNHDA and CDR2 SQIVND (reference sequence).

This clonotype was seen more than once but under ten times. The V and J genes are TRBV30 and TRBJ1-3, with D perhaps TRBD1 (5 bases). From germline, CDR1 is GTSNPN and CDR2 SVGIG (reference sequence). Trimming left V 4 bases short and J 0 bases short, with 10 bases between. The CDR3 spans 14 residues. As DNA, the CDR3 is TGTGCCTGGACCCGGGGCCGCTCTGGAAACACCATATATTTT. Translated: CAWTRGRSGNTIYF.

Only one count was recorded for this clonotype. The rearrangement uses TRBV10-1 and TRBJ2-1; D might be TRBD1 (6 bases). Germline V CDR1 and CDR2: WNHNN, SYGVQD (reference sequence). The CDR3 extends over 13 amino acids. V was pared by 3 bases and J by 6 bases, with 9 bases between. As DNA, the CDR3 is TGCGCCAGCAGTGAACAGGGTCGCAATGAGCAGTTCTTC. Translated: CASSEQGRNEQFF.

In its sample, this clonotype was seen once. The chain has TRBV12-3 or TRBV12-4 and TRBJ1-3; D is possibly TRBD1 (6 bases). Deletions cut 3 bases from V and 0 bases from J, with 12 bases between. The CDR3 spans 16 residues. This CDR3 reads CASSFGTGHSGNTIYF. CDR3 nucleotides: TGTGCCAGCAGTTTTGGCACGGGACACTCTGGAAACACCATATATTTT.

This chain connects TRBV12-3 or TRBV12-4 to TRBJ1-6; D may be TRBD1 (5 bases). This CDR3 has 14 residues. Trimming removed 2 bases at V and 7 bases at J, with 9 bases between. The CDR3 region is CASSLTGRNSPLHF. The CDR3 DNA reads TGTGCCAGCAGTTTAACAGGCAGGAATTCACCCCTCCACTTT.

This clonotype occurred a few times. V usage is TRBV7-9 and J usage is TRBJ2-7; D is tentatively TRBD1 or TRBD2 (5 bases each). V lost 4 bases and J lost 12, with 19 bases in between. Germline V CDR1 and CDR2: SEHNR, FQNEAQ (reference sequence). This CDR3 has 13 amino acids. The CDR3, as DNA: TGTGCCAGCAGCTCGGGACCATTCCCCGGGGCGTACTTC. This translates into CASSSGPFPGAYF.

The chain couples TRBV19 to TRBJ2-5; either TRBD1 or TRBD2 may fit D (5 bases each). V lost 5 bases, J lost 5 bases, and 12 bases lay in between. The CDR3 has 13 amino acids. Germline CDR1 and CDR2: LNHDA and SQIVND (reference sequence). The CDR3 region has the DNA TGTGCCAGTAGTCCTCAGGGACCGGAGACCCAGTACTTC. The encoded protein is CASSPQGPETQYF. The full variable domain, its missing parts supplied by reference TRBV19 and TRBJ2-5, is DGGITQSPKYLFRKEGQNVTLSCEQNLNHDAMYWYRQDPGQGLRLIYYSQIVNDFQKGDIAEGYSVSREKKESFPLTVTSAQKNPTAFYLCASSPQGPETQYFGPGTRLLVL.

This clonotype has a handful of counts. This chain connects TRBV6-2 or TRBV6-3 to TRBJ1-1; 7 nucleotides line up with TRBD1. CDR1 MNHEY and CDR2 SVGEGT come from the germline V gene. V lost 1 base, J lost 3 bases, and 14 bases stayed unmatched. This CDR3 has 18 residues. In DNA, the CDR3 is TGTGCCAGCAGTTACTGGGGGCGGGCAGGGGGGCCAGACACTGAAGCTTTCTTT. This sequence encodes CASSYWGRAGGPDTEAFF.

In this sample, this clonotype turned up a few times. The V gene is TRBV15, the J gene TRBJ2-2, with D hard to call. From germline, CDR1 is LNHNV and CDR2 YYDKDF (reference sequence). Trimming took 3 bases from V and 4 from J, leaving 3 bases between them. The CDR3 extends over 12 amino acids. The CDR3 protein is CATSRVTGELFF. For the CDR3, the DNA is TGTGCCACCAGCAGGGTCACCGGGGAGCTGTTTTTT.

CDR3 loop: CASSSAGAGGDEQYF. DNA of the CDR3: TGCGCCAGCAGCTCGGCCGGGGCAGGGGGAGACGAGCAGTACTTC. The genes are TRBV5-1 and TRBJ2-7; the match to TRBD1 covers 7 bases. Trimming cost V 3 bases and J 5 bases; bases outside gene matches: 11. The CDR3 has 15 residues. The V gene's germline CDR1 is SGHRS and CDR2 YFSETQ.

The chain recombines TRBV6-5 with TRBJ1-2; D is undetermined. The V end lost 5 bases, the J end lost 4 bases, and 11 bases lay between the germline ends. CDR1 and CDR2 from the germline V gene are MNHEY and SVGAGI. The CDR3 runs to 13 residues. The CDR3 region is CASSKDRLYGYTF. CDR3 nucleotide sequence: TGTGCCAGCAGTAAAGATCGCCTCTATGGCTACACCTTC.

This clonotype was counted only a few times. J is TRBJ1-6 and V is TRBV25-1; D is unresolved. From germline, CDR1 is MGHDK and CDR2 SYGVNS. The CDR3 is 12 amino acids. The V end lost 5 bases, the J end lost 10 bases, and 9 bases lay between the germline ends. CDR3 region: CASSNLESPLHF. CDR3 nucleotide sequence: TGTGCCAGCAGTAATTTGGAGTCACCCCTCCACTTT.

The chain has TRBV19 and TRBJ2-1; 8 nucleotides match TRBD1. The V gene end was trimmed by 3 bases and the J gene end by 3 bases; junction bases not matched to a gene: 7. The CDR3 is 16 amino acids. Germline V CDR1 and CDR2: LNHDA, SQIVND (reference sequence). The CDR3 here is CASSMSSGGHYNEQFF. For the CDR3, the DNA is TGTGCCAGTAGTATGTCTTCAGGGGGCCACTACAATGAGCAGTTCTTC.

This clonotype was picked up a small number of times. CDR3 amino acids: CAWSGPWGKDSGNTIYF. The CDR3 DNA reads TGTGCCTGGAGTGGGCCCTGGGGGAAAGACTCTGGAAACACCATATATTTT. The rearrangement uses TRBV30 and TRBJ1-3; D may be TRBD1 (5 bases). Trimming left V 1 base short and J 0 bases short, with 16 bases between. CDR3 length equals 17 residues. Germline CDR1 GTSNPN, CDR2 SVGIG (reference sequence).

This chain connects TRBV7-2 to TRBJ2-1; 15 bases align to TRBD2. The V segment lost 5 bases and the J segment 11 bases; nucleotides outside the gene matches: 4. The CDR3 has 14 residues. The germline V gene has CDR1 SGHTA and CDR2 FQGNSA. The CDR3 loop is CASSRTSGGVKQFF. In DNA form, the CDR3 reads TGTGCCAGCAGCCGGACTAGCGGGGGGGTAAAGCAGTTCTTC. Looking up the rest from reference TRBV7-2 and TRBJ2-1 gives the full variable domain: GAGVSQSPSNKVTEKGKDVELRCDPISGHTALYWYRQSLGQGLEFLIYFQGNSAPDKSGLPSDRFSAERTGGSVSTLTIQRTQQEDSAVYLCASSRTSGGVKQFFGPGTRLTVL.